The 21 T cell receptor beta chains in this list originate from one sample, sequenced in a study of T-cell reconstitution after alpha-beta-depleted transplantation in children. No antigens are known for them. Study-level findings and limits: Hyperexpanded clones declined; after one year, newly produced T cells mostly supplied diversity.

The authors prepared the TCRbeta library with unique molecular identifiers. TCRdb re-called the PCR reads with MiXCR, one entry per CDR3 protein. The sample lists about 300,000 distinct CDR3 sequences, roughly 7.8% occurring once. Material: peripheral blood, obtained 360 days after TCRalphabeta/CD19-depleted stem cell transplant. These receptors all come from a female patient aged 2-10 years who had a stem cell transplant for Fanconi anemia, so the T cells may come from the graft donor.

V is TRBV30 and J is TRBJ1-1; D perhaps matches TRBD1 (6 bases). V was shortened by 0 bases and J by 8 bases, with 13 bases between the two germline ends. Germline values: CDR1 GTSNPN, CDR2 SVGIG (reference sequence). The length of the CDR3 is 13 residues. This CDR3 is CAWSVMGTTEAFF. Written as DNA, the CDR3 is TGTGCCTGGAGTGTAATGGGGACAACAGAAGCTTTCTTT.

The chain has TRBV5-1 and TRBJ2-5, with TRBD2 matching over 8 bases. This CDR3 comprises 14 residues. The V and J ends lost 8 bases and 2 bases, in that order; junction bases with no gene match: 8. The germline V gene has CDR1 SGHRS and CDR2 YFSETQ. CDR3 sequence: CASRRAGEQETQYF. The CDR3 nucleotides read TGCGCCAGTCGCCGAGCGGGGGAACAAGAGACCCAGTACTTC. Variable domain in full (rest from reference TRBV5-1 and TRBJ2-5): KAGVTQTPRYLIKTRGQQVTLSCSPISGHRSVSWYQQTPGQGLQFLFEYFSETQRNKGNFPGRFSGRQFSNSRSEMNVSTLELGDSALYLCASRRAGEQETQYFGPGTRLLVL.

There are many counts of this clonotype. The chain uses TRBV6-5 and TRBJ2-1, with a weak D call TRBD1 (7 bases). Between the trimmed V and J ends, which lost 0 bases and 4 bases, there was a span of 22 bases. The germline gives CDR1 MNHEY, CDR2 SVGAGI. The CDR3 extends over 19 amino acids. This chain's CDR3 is CASSYSGLPGQNFYNEQFF. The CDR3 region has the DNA TGTGCCAGCAGTTACTCGGGACTTCCGGGACAGAACTTTTACAATGAGCAGTTCTTC.

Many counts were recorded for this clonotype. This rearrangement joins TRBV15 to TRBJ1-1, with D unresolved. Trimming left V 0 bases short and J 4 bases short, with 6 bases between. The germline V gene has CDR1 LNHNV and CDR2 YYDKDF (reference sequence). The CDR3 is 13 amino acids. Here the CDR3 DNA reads TGTGCCACCAGCAGAGAAGGCACCACTGAAGCTTTCTTT. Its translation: CATSREGTTEAFF.

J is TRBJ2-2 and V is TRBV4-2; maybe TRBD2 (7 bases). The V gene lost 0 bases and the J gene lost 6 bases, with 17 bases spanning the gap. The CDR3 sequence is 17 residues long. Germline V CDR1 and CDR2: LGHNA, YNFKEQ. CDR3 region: CASSQDLGGAHPGELFF. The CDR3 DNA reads TGTGCCAGCAGCCAAGATTTGGGGGGGGCGCACCCCGGGGAGCTGTTTTTT.

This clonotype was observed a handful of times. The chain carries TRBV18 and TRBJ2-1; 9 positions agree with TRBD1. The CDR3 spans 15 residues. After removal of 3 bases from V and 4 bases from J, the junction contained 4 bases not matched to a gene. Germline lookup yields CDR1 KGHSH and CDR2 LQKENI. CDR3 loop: CASSPRDREYNEQFF. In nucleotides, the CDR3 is TGTGCCAGCTCACCCCGGGACAGGGAATACAATGAGCAGTTCTTC.

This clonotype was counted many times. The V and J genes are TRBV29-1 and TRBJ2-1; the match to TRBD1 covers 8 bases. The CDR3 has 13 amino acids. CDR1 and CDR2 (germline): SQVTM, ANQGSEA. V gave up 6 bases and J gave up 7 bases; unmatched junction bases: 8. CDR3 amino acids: CSVTRTGKNEQFF. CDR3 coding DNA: TGCAGCGTCACGAGGACAGGGAAAAATGAGCAGTTCTTC.

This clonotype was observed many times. This CDR3 reads CASSYSMSNTEAFF. In nucleotides, the CDR3 is TGTGCCAGCAGTTACTCGATGTCGAACACTGAAGCTTTCTTT. The rearrangement joins TRBV6-5 to TRBJ1-1, with D unresolved. The CDR3 totals 14 residues. V shed 0 bases and J shed 1 base, with 6 bases lying between them. Per the germline V gene, CDR1 is MNHEY and CDR2 is SVGAGI.

The CDR3 sequence: CSAKAGGIITGELFF. The CDR3 coding sequence is TGCAGTGCTAAGGCGGGGGGTATAATCACCGGGGAGCTGTTTTTT. The chain couples TRBV20-1 to TRBJ2-2, with TRBD2 matching 8 bases. CDR3 length: 15 amino acids. CDR1 and CDR2 (germline): DFQATT, SNEGSKA (reference sequence). Losses at the gene ends were 4 bases for V and 4 bases for J; bases not matched to a gene: 8.

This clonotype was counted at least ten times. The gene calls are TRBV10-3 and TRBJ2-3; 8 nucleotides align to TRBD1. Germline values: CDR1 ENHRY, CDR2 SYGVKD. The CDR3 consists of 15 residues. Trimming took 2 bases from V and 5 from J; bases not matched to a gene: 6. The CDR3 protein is CAISEVQGAGDTQYF. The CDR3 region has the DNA TGTGCCATCAGTGAGGTGCAGGGGGCGGGAGATACGCAGTATTTT.

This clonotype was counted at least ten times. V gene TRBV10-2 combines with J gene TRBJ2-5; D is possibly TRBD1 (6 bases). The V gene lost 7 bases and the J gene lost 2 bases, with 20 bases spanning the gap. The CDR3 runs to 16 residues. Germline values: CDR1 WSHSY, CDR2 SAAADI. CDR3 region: CASINPARGGQETQYF. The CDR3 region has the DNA TGCGCCAGCATTAATCCAGCGCGAGGGGGACAAGAGACCCAGTACTTC.

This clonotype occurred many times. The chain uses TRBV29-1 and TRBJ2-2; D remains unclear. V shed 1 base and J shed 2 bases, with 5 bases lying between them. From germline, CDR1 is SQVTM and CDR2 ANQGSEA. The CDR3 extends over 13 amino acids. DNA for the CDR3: TGCAGCGTTGAAGGCTTCAACACCGGGGAGCTGTTTTTT. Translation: CSVEGFNTGELFF.

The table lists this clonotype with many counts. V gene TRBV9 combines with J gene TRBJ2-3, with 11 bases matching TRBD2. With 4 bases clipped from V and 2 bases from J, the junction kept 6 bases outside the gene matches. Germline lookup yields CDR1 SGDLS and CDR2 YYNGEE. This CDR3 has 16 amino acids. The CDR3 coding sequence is TGTGCCAGCAGCCAACTAGCGGGGGCGACCACAGATACGCAGTATTTT. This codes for CASSQLAGATTDTQYF.

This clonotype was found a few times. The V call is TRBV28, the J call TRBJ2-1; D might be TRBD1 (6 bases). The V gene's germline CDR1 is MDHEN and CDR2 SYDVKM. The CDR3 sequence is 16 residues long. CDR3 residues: CGTGTLKGGYSNEQFF. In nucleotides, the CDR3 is TGTGGGACCGGGACACTCAAAGGAGGCTATTCAAATGAGCAGTTCTTC. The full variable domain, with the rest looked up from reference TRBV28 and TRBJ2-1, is DVKVTQSSRYLVKRTGEKVFLECVQDMDHENMFWYRQDPGLGLRLIYFSYDVKMKEKGDIPEGYSVSREKKERFSLILESASTNQTSMYLCGTGTLKGGYSNEQFFGPGTRLTVL.

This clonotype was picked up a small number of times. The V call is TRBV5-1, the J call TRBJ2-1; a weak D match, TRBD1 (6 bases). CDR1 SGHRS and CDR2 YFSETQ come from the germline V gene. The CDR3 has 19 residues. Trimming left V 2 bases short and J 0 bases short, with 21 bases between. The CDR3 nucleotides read TGCGCCAGCAGCTTTTCCGGACAGAAAGCTCGAAGCTCCTACAATGAGCAGTTCTTC. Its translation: CASSFSGQKARSSYNEQFF.

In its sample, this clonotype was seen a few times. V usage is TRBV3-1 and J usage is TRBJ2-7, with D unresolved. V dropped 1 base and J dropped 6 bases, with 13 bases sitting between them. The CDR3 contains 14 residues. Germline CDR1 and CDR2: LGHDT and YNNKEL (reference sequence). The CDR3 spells CASSQGQFASEQYF. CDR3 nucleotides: TGTGCCAGCAGCCAAGGTCAGTTTGCAAGCGAGCAGTACTTC.

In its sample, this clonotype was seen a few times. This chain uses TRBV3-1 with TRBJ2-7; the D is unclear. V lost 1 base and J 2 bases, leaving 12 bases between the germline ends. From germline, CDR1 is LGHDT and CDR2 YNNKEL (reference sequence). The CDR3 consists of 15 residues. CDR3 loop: CASSQVAGGPYEQYF. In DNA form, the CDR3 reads TGTGCCAGCAGCCAAGTGGCCGGCGGACCCTACGAGCAGTACTTC.

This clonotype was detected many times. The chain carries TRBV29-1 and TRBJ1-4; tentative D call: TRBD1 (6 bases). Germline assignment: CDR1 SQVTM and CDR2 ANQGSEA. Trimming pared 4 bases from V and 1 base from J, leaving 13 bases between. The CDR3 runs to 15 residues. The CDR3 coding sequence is TGCAGCGTTGCTAGAGCGACAGGAACTAATGAAAAACTGTTTTTT. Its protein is CSVARATGTNEKLFF.

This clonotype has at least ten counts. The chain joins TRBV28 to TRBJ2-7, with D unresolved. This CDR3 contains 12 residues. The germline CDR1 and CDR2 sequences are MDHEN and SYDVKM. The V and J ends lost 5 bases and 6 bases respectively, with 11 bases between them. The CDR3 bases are TGTGCCAGCAGTCCCACTTGGTCCGAGCAGTACTTC. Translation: CASSPTWSEQYF. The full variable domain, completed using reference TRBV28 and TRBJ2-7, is DVKVTQSSRYLVKRTGEKVFLECVQDMDHENMFWYRQDPGLGLRLIYFSYDVKMKEKGDIPEGYSVSREKKERFSLILESASTNQTSMYLCASSPTWSEQYFGPGTRLTVT.

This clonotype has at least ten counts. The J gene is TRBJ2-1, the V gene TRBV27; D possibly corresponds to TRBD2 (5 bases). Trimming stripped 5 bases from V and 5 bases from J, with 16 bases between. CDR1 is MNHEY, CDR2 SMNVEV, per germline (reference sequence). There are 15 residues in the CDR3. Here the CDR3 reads CASSLPGLGDNEQFF. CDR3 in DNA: TGTGCCAGCAGTCTCCCAGGACTGGGAGACAATGAGCAGTTCTTC.

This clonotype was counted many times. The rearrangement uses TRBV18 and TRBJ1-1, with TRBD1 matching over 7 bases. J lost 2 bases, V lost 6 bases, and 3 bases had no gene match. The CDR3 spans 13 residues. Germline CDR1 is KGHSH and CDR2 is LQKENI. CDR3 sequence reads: CASSGQINTEAFF. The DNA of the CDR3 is TGTGCCAGCTCGGGACAGATCAACACTGAAGCTTTCTTT.